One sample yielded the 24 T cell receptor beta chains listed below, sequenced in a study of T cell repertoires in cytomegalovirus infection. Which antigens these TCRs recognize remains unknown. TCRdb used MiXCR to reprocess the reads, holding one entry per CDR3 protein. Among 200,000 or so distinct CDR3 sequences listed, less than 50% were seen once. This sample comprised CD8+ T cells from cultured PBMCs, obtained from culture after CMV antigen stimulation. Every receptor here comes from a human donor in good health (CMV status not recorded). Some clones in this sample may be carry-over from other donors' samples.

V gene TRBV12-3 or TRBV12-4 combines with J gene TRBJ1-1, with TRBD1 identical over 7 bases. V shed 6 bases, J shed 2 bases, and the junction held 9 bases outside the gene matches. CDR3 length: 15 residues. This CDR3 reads CASSLLTGANTEAFF. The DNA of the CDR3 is TGTGCCAGCAGCCTATTAACAGGGGCTAACACTGAAGCTTTCTTT.

CDR3 in amino acids: CASSPTRGTPDTQYF. The CDR3 region has the DNA TGTGCCAGCAGTCCCACAAGGGGTACCCCAGATACGCAGTATTTT. The chain couples TRBV6-6 to TRBJ2-3, with a tentative D call TRBD1 (5 bases). Germline CDR1 and CDR2: MNHNY and SVGAGI (reference sequence). Trimming cost V 5 bases and J 4 bases, with 16 bases left between them. The CDR3 sequence is 15 residues long.

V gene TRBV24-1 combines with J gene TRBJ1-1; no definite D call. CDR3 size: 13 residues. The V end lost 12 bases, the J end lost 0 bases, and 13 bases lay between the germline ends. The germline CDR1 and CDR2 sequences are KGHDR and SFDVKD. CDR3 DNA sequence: TGTGCCGTGGTGGACGTCATGAACACTGAAGCTTTCTTT. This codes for CAVVDVMNTEAFF.

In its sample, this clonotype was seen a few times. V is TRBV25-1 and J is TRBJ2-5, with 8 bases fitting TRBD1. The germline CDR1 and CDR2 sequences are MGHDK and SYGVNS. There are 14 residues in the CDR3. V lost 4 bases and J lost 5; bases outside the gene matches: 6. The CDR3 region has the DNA TGTGCCAGCAGTGGGACAGGGACGTCGGAGACCCAGTACTTC. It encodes CASSGTGTSETQYF.

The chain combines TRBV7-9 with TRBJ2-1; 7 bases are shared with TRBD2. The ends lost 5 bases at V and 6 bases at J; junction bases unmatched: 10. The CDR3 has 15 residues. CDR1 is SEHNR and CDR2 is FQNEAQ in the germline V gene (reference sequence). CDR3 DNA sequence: TGTGCCAGCAGCGGGCCGGGGGGAACATTCAATGAGCAGTTCTTC. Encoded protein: CASSGPGGTFNEQFF.

This chain's CDR3 is CAIKRGADTQYF. DNA for the CDR3: TGTGCCATCAAGAGGGGAGCAGATACGCAGTATTTT. The V and J genes are TRBV10-3 and TRBJ2-3, with D perhaps assigned TRBD1 or TRBD2 (5 bases each). CDR3 size: 12 residues. V was cut by 7 bases and J by 4 bases, with 9 bases left in between. Germline-derived CDR1 and CDR2 are ENHRY and SYGVKD.

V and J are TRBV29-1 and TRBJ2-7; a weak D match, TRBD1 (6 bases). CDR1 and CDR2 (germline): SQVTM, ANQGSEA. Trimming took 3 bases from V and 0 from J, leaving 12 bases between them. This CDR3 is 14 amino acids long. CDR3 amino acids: CSVEARGSSYEQYF. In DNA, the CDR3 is TGCAGCGTTGAGGCCAGGGGAAGCTCCTACGAGCAGTACTTC.

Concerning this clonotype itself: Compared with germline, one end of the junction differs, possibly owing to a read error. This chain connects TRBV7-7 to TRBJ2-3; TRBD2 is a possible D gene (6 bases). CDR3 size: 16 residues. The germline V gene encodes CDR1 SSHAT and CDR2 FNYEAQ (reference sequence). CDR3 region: CASSPGLSSSTDTQYF. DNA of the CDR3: TGTGCTAGCAGCCCGGGACTCTCCTCTAGCACAGATACGCAGTATTTT.

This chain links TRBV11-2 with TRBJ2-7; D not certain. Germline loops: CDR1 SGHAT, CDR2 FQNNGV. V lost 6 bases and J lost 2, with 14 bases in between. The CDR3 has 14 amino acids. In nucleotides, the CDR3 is TGTGCCAGCAGGTCTAGACTCACCCCCTACGAGCAGTACTTC. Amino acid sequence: CASRSRLTPYEQYF.

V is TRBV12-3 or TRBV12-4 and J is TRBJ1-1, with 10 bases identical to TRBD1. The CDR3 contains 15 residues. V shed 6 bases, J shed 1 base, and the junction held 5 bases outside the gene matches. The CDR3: CASSPDRGPNTEAFF. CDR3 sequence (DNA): TGTGCCAGCAGCCCAGACAGGGGGCCGAACACTGAAGCTTTCTTT.

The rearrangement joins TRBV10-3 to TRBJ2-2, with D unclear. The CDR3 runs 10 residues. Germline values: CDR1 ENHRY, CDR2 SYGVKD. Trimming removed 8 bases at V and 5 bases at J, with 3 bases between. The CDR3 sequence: CAIGTGELFF. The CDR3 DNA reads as TGTGCCATCGGGACCGGGGAGCTGTTTTTT.

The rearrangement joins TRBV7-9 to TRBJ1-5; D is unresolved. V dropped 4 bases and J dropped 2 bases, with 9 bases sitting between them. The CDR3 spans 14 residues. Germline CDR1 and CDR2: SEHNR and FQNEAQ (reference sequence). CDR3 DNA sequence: TGTGCCAGCAGCTCCCCGGACGGCAATCAGCCCCAGCATTTT. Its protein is CASSSPDGNQPQHF.

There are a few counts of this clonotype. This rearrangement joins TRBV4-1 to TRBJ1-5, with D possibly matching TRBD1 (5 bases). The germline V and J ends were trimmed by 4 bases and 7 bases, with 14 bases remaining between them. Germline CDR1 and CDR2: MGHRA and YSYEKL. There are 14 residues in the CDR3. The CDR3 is CASSPWGVGQPQHF. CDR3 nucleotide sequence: TGCGCCAGCAGCCCTTGGGGGGTAGGGCAGCCCCAGCATTTT.

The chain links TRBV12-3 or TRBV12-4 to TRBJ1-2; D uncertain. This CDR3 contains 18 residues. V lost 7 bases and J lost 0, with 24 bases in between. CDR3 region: CASTSSGVGANSNYGYTF. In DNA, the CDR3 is TGTGCCAGCACCTCTAGCGGTGTAGGCGCCAACTCTAACTATGGCTACACCTTC.

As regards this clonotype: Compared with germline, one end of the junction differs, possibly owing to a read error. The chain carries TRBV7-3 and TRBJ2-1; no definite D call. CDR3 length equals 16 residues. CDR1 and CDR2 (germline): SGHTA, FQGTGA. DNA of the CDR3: TGTGCCAGCAGCACTAACCGGGTCGGCGTGGGGAATGTGCAGTTCTTC. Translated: CASSTNRVGVGNVQFF. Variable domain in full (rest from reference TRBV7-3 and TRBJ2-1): GAGVSQTPSNKVTEKGKYVELRCDPISGHTALYWYRQSLGQGPEFLIYFQGTGAADDSGLPNDRFFAVRPEGSVSTLKIQRTERGDSAVYLCASSTNRVGVGNVQFFGPGTRLTVL.

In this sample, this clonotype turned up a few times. The CDR3 DNA is TGTGCCACCCAGAGGCTAGCGGGGGCTAGCACAGATACGCAGTATTTT. This sequence encodes CATQRLAGASTDTQYF. The V and J genes are TRBV7-3 and TRBJ2-3; the match to TRBD2 covers 10 bases. This CDR3 contains 16 residues. V trimming: 10 bases; J trimming: 0 bases; junction bases outside the gene matches: 10. Germline-derived CDR1 and CDR2 are SGHTA and FQGTGA.

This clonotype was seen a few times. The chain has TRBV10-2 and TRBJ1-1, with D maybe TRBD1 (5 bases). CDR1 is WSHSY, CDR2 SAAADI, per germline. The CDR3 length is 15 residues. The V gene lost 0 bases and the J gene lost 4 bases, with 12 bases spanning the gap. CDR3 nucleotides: TGCGCCAGCAGTGAGTCGGTGCAGGGAGGCACTGAAGCTTTCTTT. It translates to CASSESVQGGTEAFF.

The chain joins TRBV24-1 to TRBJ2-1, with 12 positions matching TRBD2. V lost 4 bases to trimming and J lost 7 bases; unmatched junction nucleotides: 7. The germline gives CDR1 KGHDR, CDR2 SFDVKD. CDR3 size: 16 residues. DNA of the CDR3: TGTGCCACCAGTGACCCTCTAGCGGGGGGGATAAATGAGCAGTTCTTC. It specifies CATSDPLAGGINEQFF.

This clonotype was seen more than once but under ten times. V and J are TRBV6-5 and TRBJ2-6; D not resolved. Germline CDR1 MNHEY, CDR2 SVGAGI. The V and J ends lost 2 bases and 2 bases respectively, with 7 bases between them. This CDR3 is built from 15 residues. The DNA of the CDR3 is TGTGCCAGCAGTTACGGGTCAGCTGGGGCCAACGTCCTGACTTTC. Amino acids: CASSYGSAGANVLTF.

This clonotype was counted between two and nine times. The CDR3 is CASRLTLGRDTEAFF. The CDR3 DNA follows: TGTGCCAGCAGACTCACTCTAGGGCGGGACACTGAAGCTTTCTTT. The V and J genes are TRBV6-5 and TRBJ1-1, with no clear D. This CDR3 comprises 15 residues. Deletions cut 6 bases from V and 3 bases from J, with 17 bases between. Germline V gene data show CDR1 as MNHEY and CDR2 as SVGAGI.

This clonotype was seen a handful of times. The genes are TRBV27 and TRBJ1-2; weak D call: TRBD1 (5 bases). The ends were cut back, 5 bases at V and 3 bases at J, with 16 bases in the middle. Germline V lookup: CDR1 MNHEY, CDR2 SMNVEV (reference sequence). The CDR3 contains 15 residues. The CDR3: CASSTTMGGHYGYTF. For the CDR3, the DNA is TGTGCCAGCAGTACAACCATGGGGGGACACTATGGCTACACCTTC.

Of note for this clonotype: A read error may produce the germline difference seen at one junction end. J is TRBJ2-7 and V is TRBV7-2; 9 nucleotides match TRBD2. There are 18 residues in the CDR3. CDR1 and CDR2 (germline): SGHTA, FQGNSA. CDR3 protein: CANSLALRPGLAAYEQYF. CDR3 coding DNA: TGTGCCAACAGCTTAGCCCTAAGACCGGGACTAGCTGCCTACGAGCAGTACTTC.

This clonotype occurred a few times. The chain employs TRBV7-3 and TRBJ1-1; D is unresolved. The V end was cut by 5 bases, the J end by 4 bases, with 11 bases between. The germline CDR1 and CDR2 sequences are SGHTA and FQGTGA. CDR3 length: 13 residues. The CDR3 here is CASSDEGGTEAFF. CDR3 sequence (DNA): TGTGCCAGCAGCGATGAGGGAGGCACTGAAGCTTTCTTT.

The DNA for the CDR3 is TGCGCCAGCAGCTTGGCCTTCACAGATACGCAGTATTTT. Translating gives CASSLAFTDTQYF. The genes are TRBV5-1 and TRBJ2-3; unclear D gene. The V gene's germline CDR1 is SGHRS and CDR2 YFSETQ. V was shortened by 0 bases and J by 2 bases, with 4 bases between the two germline ends. CDR3 length equals 13 residues.